Below are 11 T cell receptor beta chains sequenced from a single sample in a study of T cell repertoires in cytomegalovirus infection. A single record per CDR3 protein comes from TCRdb applying MiXCR to the reads. The data contain approximately 550,000 distinct CDR3 sequences, approximately 15% of them seen just once; the ten biggest clones take up 20% to 30%. The sample consisted of CD8+ T cells from PBMCs. Receptor source: a human donor in good health (CMV status not recorded). Some clones in this sample may be carry-over from other donors' samples.

The rearrangement joins TRBV4-1 to TRBJ2-5; TRBD2 matches 12 bases. The CDR3 extends over 17 amino acids. V shed 4 bases, J shed 7 bases, and the junction held 13 bases outside the gene matches. Looked up from germline, CDR1 is MGHRA and CDR2 is YSYEKL. DNA of the CDR3: TGCGCCAGCAGCCCAAACTCCGGGACTAGCGGGTTCCGGACCCAGTACTTC. As protein: CASSPNSGTSGFRTQYF.

The chain has TRBV20-1 and TRBJ2-7; either TRBD1 or TRBD2 may fit D (5 bases each). CDR1 DFQATT and CDR2 SNEGSKA come from the germline V gene (reference sequence). This CDR3 has 13 amino acids. V was clipped by 3 bases and J by 0 bases, with 9 bases between them. Here the CDR3 reads CSARGELSYEQYF. As DNA, the CDR3 is TGCAGTGCTAGGGGGGAGCTCTCCTACGAGCAGTACTTC.

This sequence joins TRBV27 and TRBJ2-4, with D tentatively TRBD1 or TRBD2 (5 bases each). The V end was cut by 2 bases, the J end by 4 bases, with 12 bases between. CDR1 is MNHEY, CDR2 SMNVEV, per germline (reference sequence). This CDR3 contains 15 residues. CDR3 DNA: TGTGCCAGCAGTTTAGAGGGGTCGGAAAAAAACATTCAGTACTTC. Protein: CASSLEGSEKNIQYF.

There are many counts of this clonotype. The gene calls are TRBV19 and TRBJ1-1; D gene unclear. Trimming left V 4 bases short and J 2 bases short, with 14 bases between. The germline CDR1 and CDR2 sequences are LNHDA and SQIVND (reference sequence). This CDR3 has 15 residues. CDR3 nucleotides: TGTGCCAGTAGTACCCTCCCCGGGGATAACACTGAAGCTTTCTTT. Amino acids: CASSTLPGDNTEAFF.

This clonotype came up many times. The chain recombines TRBV9 with TRBJ2-1, with D possibly matching TRBD2 (7 bases). Germline lookup yields CDR1 SGDLS and CDR2 YYNGEE. The CDR3 length is 14 residues. V was shortened by 2 bases and J by 5 bases, with 11 bases between the two germline ends. The CDR3 DNA is TGTGCCAGCAGCGTCGGGGGGCTCAACAATGAGCAGTTCTTC. Its protein is CASSVGGLNNEQFF. The whole variable domain, filled in from reference TRBV9 and TRBJ2-1, reads DSGVTQTPKHLITATGQRVTLRCSPRSGDLSVYWYQQSLDQGLQFLIQYYNGEERAKGNILERFSAQQFPDLHSELNLSSLELGDSALYFCASSVGGLNNEQFFGPGTRLTVL.

This clonotype was counted between two and nine times. This sequence joins TRBV20-1 and TRBJ2-5; 9 nucleotides agree with TRBD1. There are 14 residues in the CDR3. Looked up from germline, CDR1 is DFQATT and CDR2 is SNEGSKA (reference sequence). V lost 5 bases, J lost 2 bases, and 6 bases stayed unmatched. In DNA form, the CDR3 reads TGCAGTGCTGAAACAGGGGGCATACAAGAGACCCAGTACTTC. As protein: CSAETGGIQETQYF.

This clonotype was picked up many times. This chain joins TRBV6-1 and TRBJ2-7, with a tentative D call TRBD2 (6 bases). This CDR3 region has 12 residues. Germline V gene data show CDR1 as MNHNS and CDR2 as SASEGT. V lost 11 bases, J lost 4 bases, and 15 bases lay in between. CDR3 amino acids: CAAGPLGYEQYF. CDR3 sequence (DNA): TGTGCCGCGGGACCTCTGGGGTACGAGCAGTACTTC.

The chain couples TRBV6-5 to TRBJ2-7; 9 bases agree with TRBD1. The V gene's germline CDR1 is MNHEY and CDR2 SVGAGI. V was pared by 0 bases and J by 1 base, with 4 bases of the junction left unmatched. This CDR3 is 16 amino acids long. The CDR3 spells CASSYSQGAVSYEQYF. DNA for the CDR3: TGTGCCAGCAGTTACTCACAGGGGGCTGTATCCTACGAGCAGTACTTC.

The chain is built from TRBV19 and TRBJ2-7, with 8 bases that match TRBD1. The CDR3 spans 14 residues. V trimming: 4 bases; J trimming: 7 bases; junction bases outside the gene matches: 9. Germline values: CDR1 LNHDA, CDR2 SQIVND (reference sequence). CDR3 nucleotide sequence: TGTGCCAGTAGTACCTGGGACAGGTTGTATGAGCAGTACTTC. Translation: CASSTWDRLYEQYF.

This chain uses TRBV15 with TRBJ1-1; D remains ambiguous. The V gene lost 0 bases and the J gene lost 10 bases, with 15 bases spanning the gap. From germline, CDR1 is LNHNV and CDR2 YYDKDF (reference sequence). This CDR3 comprises 14 residues. The CDR3 reads CATSRDRPPLGAFF. The CDR3 nucleotides read TGTGCCACCAGCAGAGATCGCCCCCCCCTGGGAGCTTTCTTT.

In its sample, this clonotype was seen a few times. The chain has TRBV15 and TRBJ2-1, with 9 bases matching TRBD2. Germline V gene data show CDR1 as LNHNV and CDR2 as YYDKDF (reference sequence). V shed 1 base and J 4 bases; nucleotides not matched to a gene: 8. The CDR3 has 17 residues. CDR3 loop: CATSRGDSSGVYNEQFF. The CDR3 DNA sequence: TGTGCCACCAGCAGAGGGGATTCTAGCGGGGTTTACAATGAGCAGTTCTTC.